This T cell receptor beta chain was recovered during a study of blood T cell repertoires in COVID-19. Study-wide background: Italy, Spain and the United States were the sources of the convalescent and acute COVID-19 samples. Sources were T cells, B-cell-depleted T cells, or PBMCs; the material itself was cDNA or gDNA.

Germline V gene lookup returns CDR1 SEHNR and CDR2 FQNEAQ (reference sequence). This CDR3 is built from 12 residues. The V segment lost 5 bases and the J segment 7 bases; nucleotides outside the gene matches: 1. Source study methods: Estimated nucleated cell counts came from reference gene primer amplification. Clones were sequenced by immunoSEQ multiplex PCR, and TCRdb holds only the in-frame ones, with some missing. From that table come the V and J calls and clone size; the DNA was used to work out D and trimming. The table includes 290,000 or so clones, roughly nine tenths detected once. The sample consisted of peripheral blood. The clonotype originates from a man younger than 35 with active or convalescent COVID-19. V and J are TRBV7-9 and TRBJ1-4, with TRBD1 identical over 7 bases. The CDR3 nucleotides are TGTGCCAGCAGCCGGGACAGTGAAAAACTGTTTTTT. This encodes CASSRDSEKLFF.